This T cell receptor beta chain was recovered during a study of cytomegalovirus exposure and HLA in healthy donors (dated by TCRdb to about 2017). Regarding the research as a whole: An earlier analysis of 587 of the donors reported approximately 300 Gb of sequence data and 90 million to 120 million unique TCR beta sequences obtained from approximately 180 million T cells. Roughly 300 gigabases of sequencing data and around 85 million unique TCR sequences made up an early release that covered 500 to 700 HLA-typed donors. Of the 350 to 450 genotyped donors, approximately 81% were placed in the genetic ancestry cluster associated with self-reported Caucasian donors. The study aimed to test whether signatures of past pathogen exposure could be identified by cataloging public T cell receptors. The study used immunosequencing to profile the T cell repertoires of more than 650 subjects and linked those repertoires to cytomegalovirus serostatus. Along with the approximately 650-subject first cohort, a separate validation cohort of approximately 110 different subjects was used. The study combined high-throughput TCR immunosequencing, statistical association of individual TCRs with disease status, and machine learning to predict cytomegalovirus infection status. To study patterns of TCR occurrence, a later analysis re-analyzed previously published TCR beta repertoires from 666 donors and added high-resolution HLA genotyping. The later analysis used no new phenotypic data to find candidate immune exposures, relying instead on TCR beta sequences and their occurrence across donors. An earlier analysis of 587 of the donors used high-throughput TCR beta sequencing to judge whether each TCR beta V gene segment behaved as functional or pseudogenic. Donor age, sex, ethnicity and CMV serostatus were compiled alongside the repertoire data. A later genetic analysis took genome-wide SNP genotypes for about 55% of the 666 donors and used that subset as a discovery cohort. All discovery cohort repertoires had been generated on a single sequencing platform. HLA typing covered class I and class II loci at four-digit resolution. The number of typed donors differed by locus: about 629-640 for A, B, C, DRB1 and DQB1; approximately 520 for DQA1; fewer than 610 for DPA1; and about 450 for DPB1. Because of strong linkage in the cohort, roughly five DR-DQ haplotypes were treated as single units for association and clustering. On average, around 200,000 unique TCR beta nucleotide sequences were sequenced per donor among 398 genotyped donors of the cohort, with approximately 18% of those sequences being non-productive. Overall study results and their limits: At a false discovery rate of 0.05, a later analysis linked around 15,000 TCR beta sequences to specific HLA alleles. In a later analysis, several top co-occurrence clusters were reported to appear linked to parvovirus B19, influenza, CMV and Epstein-Barr virus. Because some donors lacked HLA typing at each locus, the association tests relied only on the typed subset. When HLA alleles, especially DR and DQ, strongly co-occurred, attributing TCR associations to individual alleles was difficult. A further reported finding was that TCR beta sequences accurately predicted the HLA-A and HLA-B alleles for most subjects in the first cohort. Across donors, most TCR sequences were observed very rarely, whereas some public TCRs were present in many individuals. Broadly in line with IMGT annotations, most TCR beta V segments showed up in productive rearrangements about 90% or about 30% of the time in an earlier analysis of several hundred of the donors. Most CMV-associated TCR beta chains appeared to be HLA-restricted in a later analysis, and the HLA associations seemed to be driven largely by CMV exposure. In a later analysis, TCR association rates were found to vary across HLA loci, with the most associated TCRs seen for DRB1 alleles and the fewest for HLA-C alleles. The 87-base-pair reads could not distinguish some IMGT-functional V segments, including TRBV6-2 and TRBV6-3, so those segments were excluded. Linkage disequilibrium might explain the correlated functional status among segregating V segments, but an unknown experimental factor could not be excluded. Because counts were too low, more than 15 rarely observed V segments, including chromosome 9 orphons, were left out of the earlier analysis of roughly 600 of the donors. A few of the identified cytomegalovirus-associated TCR beta chains were confirmed in vitro to be specific for cytomegalovirus antigens. The only immune exposure information available for the cohort was CMV serostatus. Cytomegalovirus status was reported to be diagnosed by the classifier with high specificity and sensitivity in both the original and validation cohorts. The presence/absence analyses assumed that sequencing depth was roughly uniform across donors, and that assumption may not be true. According to a later genetic analysis, donors in an Asian-associated ancestry cluster had fewer N-insertions in productive TCRs than the approximately 650-donor mean. The study gave a list of under 200 TCR beta chains associated with cytomegalovirus. A cluster of highly shared sequence variants was judged likely to represent a technical artifact of the sequencing pipeline. The authors suggested that the approach could potentially be extended to other disease states and immunological phenotypes. Compared with equally common non-associated chains, HLA-associated TCR beta chains in a later analysis were more clonally expanded and had lower generation probabilities. A later genetic analysis associated a missense DCLRE1C variant with V-gene and J-gene trimming of TCR beta chains, and an independent cohort replicated the association. This cohort had only TCR beta chains sequenced, and the lack of alpha or paired-chain data limited which features could be detected.

The CDR3 covers 14 residues, taking in both the cysteine and the phenylalanine. The CDR3 DNA has 42 bases and is translated from base 1. V lost 6 bases and J lost 4 bases, and the count of bases not matched to a germline gene is 5. CDR1 and CDR2, looked up from the germline V gene, are MNHEY and SVGAGI. Library construction relied on the immunoSEQ multiplex PCR assay. The multiplex PCR relied on a mix of 60 forward primers for TCR Vbeta segments and 13 reverse primers for TCR Jbeta segments. The CDR3 region of rearranged TCR beta genes was amplified from genomic DNA by a multiplex PCR assay. The Illumina HiSeq System was used to sequence the amplified TCR beta libraries as 87-base-pair reads. Per the source publication's procedure: Across the 600 to 700 repertoires, a later analysis counted roughly 84 million unique TCR beta chains, 9.5 million to 13 million of which were shared by at least two donors. A nearest-neighbor algorithm error-corrected the raw reads and collapsed the reads into unique sequences, merging closely related sequences to remove PCR and sequencing errors. CDR3 sequences were aligned to IMGT reference sequences to assign V, D and J gene segments. Each retained sequence needed at least a six-nucleotide match to both a V gene segment and a J gene segment. A rearrangement counted as productive if the CDR3 had no stop codons and remained in frame with V and J, and every other rearrangement counted as non-productive. CDR3 was defined according to IMGT convention as the region running from the second conserved V-encoded cysteine to the conserved J-encoded phenylalanine. The earlier analysis of 587 of the donors excluded sequences that lacked an unambiguous match to a single V gene segment. In an earlier analysis of 450 to 700 of the donors, V segments were called functional above 56.7% productive rearrangements and were called segregating when the between-donor standard deviation exceeded 5%. A statistical classification framework was built to diagnose cytomegalovirus status from the catalog of TCR beta chain sequences. In a later analysis, V and J genes were assigned by comparing TCR nucleotide sequences against IMGT/GENE-DB human TR gene sequences. In a later analysis, CDR3 sequences and most-parsimonious VDJ recombination scenarios were assigned using the TCRdist pipeline. In a later analysis, each TCR beta chain was defined by its CDR3 amino acid sequence together with its V-gene family, and reads without a unique V-gene family were excluded. A later analysis removed 592 highly shared, low-generation-probability nucleotide sequences to deal with suspected cross-contamination and a sequencing artifact. For each public chain, a later analysis derived a clonal expansion index from normalized ranks of inferred template counts within each repertoire. In a later analysis, generation probabilities were computed using a VDJ recombination model fitted to out-of-frame rearrangements, and the results were checked against IGoR. In a later analysis, TCR-TCR, TCR-HLA and TCR-CMV co-occurrence was scored with hypergeometric tests, and a repertoire-size bias correction was applied to TCR pairs. False discovery rates were estimated in a later analysis by permuting HLA or CMV assignments 20 times. A later analysis grouped co-occurring TCRs with DBSCAN, adding TCRdist sequence similarity when clustering within HLA-allele-positive subsets. Co-occurrence clustering excluded repertoires with fewer than 30,000 or more than 120,000 public chains, plus five with anomalous nucleotide sharing. In its TCRdb copy, this immuneACCESS table keeps in-frame sequences only and misses some clones. Where compared with another copy, unresolved V genes explain less than half of these, and the others have no known cause. The V and J calls and clone size are taken from that table; D and trimming were inferred from the DNA. Counted in this sample were 150,000 to 200,000 clones; roughly 79% of them appeared once. The ten largest clones add up to approximately 2.1% of the sample.

In total, just over 650 healthy bone marrow donors made up the cohort. Cohort members were all nominally healthy when sampled, although unrecorded immune exposures were likely present. The donor tested CMV seropositive, placing the donor among the 290 or so seropositive members of the cohort. A peripheral blood sample was collected from each donor, and TCR beta sequencing was performed on peripheral blood mononuclear cells. Genomic DNA was extracted from the blood cell samples with the Qiagen DNeasy Blood Extraction Kit. This clone was recorded a few times. Its antigen remains undetermined. Per-base qualities were not stored, and no clone one base away is much larger.

This TCR derives from a woman in her 30s in good health and CMV-seropositive. This chain joins TRBV6-5 to TRBJ1-2, with 10 central nucleotides matching TRBD1. Sequenced input: PBMCs. The CDR3 is CASSLGQGRYGYTF. The nucleotide sequence is TGTGCCAGCAGCCTGGGACAGGGGCGCTATGGCTACACCTTC.